This T cell receptor (beta chain) stems from a study of STAT5B mutations in CD4+ large granular lymphocyte leukemia. Looking at the study overall: Among healthy donors, a particular HLA allele went with more CDR3 'QG' motifs.

General study results and limits: No patients shared main leukemic clonotypes, though roughly 25% appeared at low frequency elsewhere. Data were not HLA-matched across samples. TRBV06-family usage was enriched in top patient clones (8/27) versus controls (2/35).

A note on this clone: Antigen unknown.

Clones were sequenced by immunoSEQ multiplex PCR, and TCRdb holds only the in-frame ones, with some missing. The sample yields tens of thousands of clones, 70% to 75% seen once. The CDR3 extends over 14 amino acids. Germline CDR1 LGHNA, CDR2 YSLEER. J gave up 7 bases and V 4 bases, and 8 bases lay outside the gene matches. Sequences were obtained from CD4+ T cells from blood buffy coats. The TCR comes from a human donor in good health. The chain is built from TRBV4-3 and TRBJ1-1; TRBD1 matches 8 bases. CDR3 in DNA: TGCGCCAGCAGCCGTTTACAGGGGGGAGGTGAAGCTTTCTTT. Its protein product is CASSRLQGGGEAFF.